The 22 T cell receptor beta chains below all came from one sample that was sequenced in a study of blood T cell repertoires in COVID-19. TCRdb's table, derived via immunoSEQ multiplex PCR, lists solely in-frame clones and lacks some. This table has a few hundred thousand clones, around 89% appearing once. The sample was PBMCs or T cells enriched from blood (not recorded which). Receptor source: a man between 18 and 29 years old who had recovered from COVID-19.

This CDR3 reads CASSQGQGFPYEQYF. In DNA, the CDR3 is TGTGCCAGTAGCCAGGGACAGGGGTTTCCCTACGAGCAGTACTTC. This chain links TRBV19 with TRBJ2-7, with 10 bases matching TRBD1. Unmatched junction bases numbered 7, after V lost 6 bases and J lost 2 bases. There are 15 residues in the CDR3. CDR1 is LNHDA, CDR2 SQIVND, per germline (reference sequence).

The rearrangement uses TRBV29-1 and TRBJ1-2; D might be TRBD1 (6 bases). The CDR3 spans 11 residues. V was cut by 4 bases and J by 6 bases, with 9 bases left in between. Germline V gene data show CDR1 as SQVTM and CDR2 as ANQGSEA. This chain's CDR3 is CSVVGADGYTF. The CDR3 DNA sequence: TGCAGCGTTGTGGGGGCTGATGGCTACACCTTC. The whole variable domain, remainder taken from reference TRBV29-1 and TRBJ1-2, is SAVISQKPSRDICQRGTSLTIQCQVDSQVTMMFWYRQQPGQSLTLIATANQGSEATYESGFVIDKFPISRPNLTFSTLTVSNMSPEDSSIYLCSVVGADGYTFGSGTRLTVV.

This chain connects TRBV9 to TRBJ2-7; TRBD1 is a possible D gene (5 bases). Germline V CDR1 and CDR2: SGDLS, YYNGEE. Between the trimmed V and J ends, which lost 3 bases and 5 bases, there was a span of 18 bases. This CDR3 is 15 amino acids long. The CDR3 is CASSAQGRGSHEQYF. The CDR3 nucleotides read TGTGCCAGCAGCGCCCAGGGAAGGGGAAGCCACGAGCAGTACTTC. The whole variable domain, remainder taken from reference TRBV9 and TRBJ2-7, is DSGVTQTPKHLITATGQRVTLRCSPRSGDLSVYWYQQSLDQGLQFLIQYYNGEERAKGNILERFSAQQFPDLHSELNLSSLELGDSALYFCASSAQGRGSHEQYFGPGTRLTVT.

This rearrangement joins TRBV29-1 to TRBJ1-2; 7 nucleotides agree with TRBD1. CDR3 length: 13 amino acids. Per germline, CDR1 SQVTM and CDR2 ANQGSEA. The junction had 11 bases not matched to a gene; V was cut back by 6 bases and J by 7 bases. The DNA for the CDR3 is TGCAGCGTCCTACAGGGGCCTTCTGGTGGCTACACCTTC. It codes for CSVLQGPSGGYTF.

V and J are TRBV28 and TRBJ2-3, with 7 nucleotides matching TRBD2. Looked up from germline, CDR1 is MDHEN and CDR2 is SYDVKM. This CDR3 comprises 12 residues. Germline trimming cut 6 bases from V and 4 bases from J; bases unmatched to any gene: 1. DNA of the CDR3: TGTGCCAGCAGGGCGGGGGCAGATACGCAGTATTTT. This codes for CASRAGADTQYF. The whole variable domain, remainder taken from reference TRBV28 and TRBJ2-3, is DVKVTQSSRYLVKRTGEKVFLECVQDMDHENMFWYRQDPGLGLRLIYFSYDVKMKEKGDIPEGYSVSREKKERFSLILESASTNQTSMYLCASRAGADTQYFGPGTRLTVL.

V usage is TRBV28 and J usage is TRBJ1-1; possibly TRBD1 for D (5 bases). The CDR3 length is 12 residues. Deletions cut 3 bases from V and 11 bases from J, with 13 bases between. Germline V gives CDR1 MDHEN, CDR2 SYDVKM. The CDR3, as DNA: TGTGCCAGCAGTTTCCGGACAAGTCTCGCTTTCTTT. Its protein is CASSFRTSLAFF.

The chain uses TRBV5-6 and TRBJ2-4; D perhaps matches TRBD2 (6 bases). Germline values: CDR1 SGHDT, CDR2 YYEEEE. Trimming shortened V by 4 bases and J by 7 bases, and 21 bases separated the two germline ends. The CDR3 covers 16 residues. The CDR3 protein is CASSRLDRDFLNIQYF. The CDR3 DNA reads TGTGCCAGCAGCCGGCTAGATCGGGACTTTCTGAACATTCAGTACTTC.

This sequence joins TRBV7-9 and TRBJ1-4; 7 nucleotides line up with TRBD1. The CDR3 spans 16 residues. Looked up from germline, CDR1 is SEHNR and CDR2 is FQNEAQ (reference sequence). J gave up 4 bases and V 3 bases, and 8 bases lay outside the gene matches. As DNA, the CDR3 is TGTGCCAGCAGCTTCTTTACAGGGGCCAATAATGAAAAACTGTTTTTT. Encoded protein: CASSFFTGANNEKLFF.

V usage is TRBV24-1 and J usage is TRBJ2-1; 8 positions agree with TRBD1. Per germline, CDR1 KGHDR and CDR2 SFDVKD. J lost 9 bases, V lost 4 bases, and 1 base had no gene match. This CDR3 region has 12 residues. The DNA of the CDR3 is TGTGCCACCAGTGAGGACAGGGCTGAGCAGTTCTTC. The encoded protein is CATSEDRAEQFF.

This chain joins TRBV7-9 and TRBJ2-2; 7 nucleotides agree with TRBD1. The trim removed 6 bases at V and 2 bases at J, leaving 6 bases unmatched. The CDR3 contains 15 residues. Germline loops: CDR1 SEHNR, CDR2 FQNEAQ (reference sequence). The DNA of the CDR3 is TGTGCCAGCAGTGAGGGGGCGGGTAACACCGGGGAGCTGTTTTTT. Protein: CASSEGAGNTGELFF.

This clone was counted once. The chain carries TRBV10-3 and TRBJ1-2; 8 positions agree with TRBD1. The germline gives CDR1 ENHRY, CDR2 SYGVKD. Losses at the gene ends were 8 bases for V and 3 bases for J; bases not matched to a gene: 5. The CDR3 runs 13 residues. In DNA form, the CDR3 reads TGTGCCATCCGGGACAGGATTGACTATGGCTACACCTTC. It is translated as CAIRDRIDYGYTF.

Turning to this clone: In the same sample, other DNA sequences code for this CDR3. The chain links TRBV12-3 or TRBV12-4 to TRBJ1-3; D unclear. Trimming removed 5 bases at V and 3 bases at J, with 5 bases between. The CDR3 runs 12 residues. CDR3 region: CASSLRGNTIYF. Here the CDR3 DNA reads TGTGCCAGCAGTCTACGTGGAAACACCATATATTTT.

The V call is TRBV19, the J call TRBJ2-1, with 9 bases lining up with TRBD2. Germline values: CDR1 LNHDA, CDR2 SQIVND (reference sequence). The CDR3 spans 15 residues. The trim removed 6 bases at V and 3 bases at J, leaving 6 bases unmatched. The CDR3 region is CASSSSGNFYNEQFF. CDR3 bases: TGTGCCAGTAGCTCTAGCGGGAACTTCTACAATGAGCAGTTCTTC.

The chain couples TRBV18 to TRBJ1-1; TRBD1 might be the D (5 bases). The CDR3 loop spans 12 amino acids. Trimming shortened V by 0 bases and J by 10 bases, and 9 bases separated the two germline ends. Looked up from germline, CDR1 is KGHSH and CDR2 is LQKENI. This CDR3 reads CASSPPTGGAFF. CDR3 nucleotide sequence: TGTGCCAGCTCACCACCCACAGGCGGAGCTTTCTTT.

The V call is TRBV14, the J call TRBJ1-5, with D hard to call. V was pared by 6 bases and J by 6 bases, with 12 bases between. Germline V gives CDR1 SGHDN, CDR2 FVKESK. The CDR3 length is 13 residues. The CDR3 region has the DNA TGTGCCAGCAGTCCAGGCGCTCTTCAGCCCCAGCATTTT. Protein sequence: CASSPGALQPQHF.

The CDR3 coding sequence is TGTGCCAGCAGACAGAACACCGGGGAGCTGTTTTTT. Translated, it gives CASRQNTGELFF. The rearrangement uses TRBV14 and TRBJ2-2; D gene ambiguous. Trimming took 6 bases from V and 1 from J, leaving 3 bases between them. This CDR3 is 12 amino acids long. Germline V gene lookup returns CDR1 SGHDN and CDR2 FVKESK.

The chain employs TRBV4-2 and TRBJ1-6; 7 nucleotides line up with TRBD1. Germline CDR1 LGHNA, CDR2 YNFKEQ. This CDR3 spans 15 amino acids. Losses at the gene ends were 1 base for V and 10 bases for J; bases not matched to a gene: 7. In DNA form, the CDR3 reads TGTGCCAGCAGCCAAGGAGACAGGGACCGCTCACCCCTCCACTTT. It yields the protein CASSQGDRDRSPLHF.

The rearrangement links TRBV11-2 to TRBJ2-2, with 8 bases matching TRBD2. Germline trimming cut 4 bases from V and 5 bases from J; bases unmatched to any gene: 6. Germline lookup yields CDR1 SGHAT and CDR2 FQNNGV. The CDR3 covers 15 residues. The CDR3 spells CASSSGLVGTGELFF. Written as DNA, the CDR3 is TGTGCCAGCAGCTCGGGACTAGTAGGTACCGGGGAGCTGTTTTTT.

This chain joins TRBV11-2 and TRBJ2-7, with a possible D match to TRBD2 (6 bases). V lost 1 base, J lost 2 bases, and 9 bases lay in between. Germline CDR1 is SGHAT and CDR2 is FQNNGV. This CDR3 has 14 amino acids. This chain's CDR3 is CASSLGRGTYEQYF. The CDR3 nucleotides are TGTGCCAGCAGCTTAGGGAGGGGTACCTACGAGCAGTACTTC.

This rearrangement joins TRBV2 to TRBJ1-1, with TRBD1 as a possible D gene (6 bases). The CDR3 runs to 16 residues. Trimming stripped 3 bases from V and 3 bases from J, with 17 bases between. The germline V gene encodes CDR1 SNHLY and CDR2 FYNNEI. CDR3 in amino acids: CASSDPPRGGYTEAFF. The CDR3 DNA follows: TGTGCCAGCAGTGATCCCCCCCGAGGGGGATACACTGAAGCTTTCTTT. The whole variable domain, remainder taken from reference TRBV2 and TRBJ1-1, is EPEVTQTPSHQVTQMGQEVILRCVPISNHLYFYWYRQILGQKVEFLVSFYNNEISEKSEIFDDQFSVERPDGSNFTLKIRSTKLEDSAMYFCASSDPPRGGYTEAFFGQGTRLTVV.

The CDR3 is CASSTEGRRGSNTEAFF. CDR3 bases: TGTGCCAGCAGCACGGAGGGACGGCGGGGGTCAAACACTGAAGCTTTCTTT. The chain combines TRBV5-6 with TRBJ1-1, with D tentatively TRBD1 (5 bases). CDR1 is SGHDT, CDR2 YYEEEE, per germline. The CDR3 has 17 residues. Trimming took off 4 bases at V and 2 bases at J, with 21 bases between the two ends.

On this clone itself: The same CDR3 arises from other DNA sequences in this sample as well. V gene TRBV6-5 combines with J gene TRBJ1-1, with D possibly being TRBD1 (6 bases). The CDR3 loop spans 13 amino acids. CDR1 is MNHEY, CDR2 SVGAGI, per germline. The V and J ends lost 5 bases and 2 bases respectively, with 9 bases between them. CDR3: CASSRQVNTEAFF. The CDR3 DNA reads as TGTGCCAGCAGTCGACAGGTAAACACTGAAGCTTTCTTT.